The rows below give T cell receptor beta chains drawn from one sample of a study of blood T cell repertoires in COVID-19. Libraries were prepared by immunoSEQ multiplex PCR; TCRdb keeps only in-frame clonotypes and omits some of them. The profile shows approximately 150,000 clones, around 87% of them singletons. Sequencing was performed on peripheral blood. The receptor source for this set is a man between 50 and 59 years old who had recovered from COVID-19. Both conserved end residues are part of each CDR3. The D gene is left open where the match is weak. Size is stated for part of the rows, as once, few or many counts, or as a class when the clone is expanded.

clone_size j_call v_call d_call cdr3_aa cdr3_nt
NA TRBJ1-1 TRBV30 TRBD1 CALRTGGPTEAFF TGTGCCTTGCGGACAGGGGGCCCCACTGAAGCTTTCTTT
NA TRBJ2-5 TRBV11-2 NA CASSLERGRETQYF TGTGCCAGCAGCTTAGAAAGAGGAAGGGAGACCCAGTACTTC
NA TRBJ2-5 TRBV11-2 TRBD2 CASSHFSGGAIETQYF TGTGCCAGCAGCCATTTTAGCGGGGGGGCCATTGAGACCCAGTACTTC
NA TRBJ1-1 TRBV10-1 TRBD1 CASRADRGMNTEAFF TGCGCCAGCAGAGCCGACAGGGGCATGAACACTGAAGCTTTCTTT
NA TRBJ2-5 TRBV13 TRBD2 CASRDTLAGGPGETQYF TGTGCCAGCAGGGATACCTTAGCGGGGGGGCCGGGAGAGACCCAGTACTTC
NA TRBJ2-5 TRBV2 TRBD2 CASSEASGGLETQYF TGTGCCAGCAGTGAAGCTAGCGGGGGGCTAGAGACCCAGTACTTC
NA TRBJ2-1 TRBV18 TRBD1 CASSPSRTGVLGSYNEQFF TGTGCCAGCTCACCTTCCCGGACAGGGGTGTTGGGATCCTACAATGAGCAGTTCTTC
few TRBJ2-4 TRBV3-1/TRBV3-2 TRBD2 CASSQVPASGGFLAKNIQYF TGTGCCAGCAGCCAAGTCCCGGCTAGCGGGGGGTTCTTAGCCAAAAACATTCAGTACTTC
NA TRBJ2-7 TRBV9 TRBD1 CASSVGQGPQYEQYF TGTGCCAGCAGCGTCGGACAGGGCCCCCAGTACGAGCAGTACTTC
NA TRBJ1-2 TRBV23-1 TRBD1 CASSLHRPGTGGIYGYTF TGCGCCAGCAGTCTTCATAGACCCGGGACAGGGGGGATTTATGGCTACACCTTC
few TRBJ2-3 TRBV5-1 NA CASSSKGGLALSTDTQYF TGCGCCAGCAGCTCGAAGGGGGGGCTAGCACTTAGCACAGATACGCAGTATTTT
NA TRBJ2-7 TRBV11-2 TRBD2 CASSQGTSGLYEQYF TGTGCCAGCAGCCAGGGGACTAGCGGGCTTTACGAGCAGTACTTC
NA TRBJ2-2 TRBV19 TRBD1 CASRQTGGAGTGELFF TGTGCCAGTAGACAAACAGGGGGCGCAGGGACCGGGGAGCTGTTTTTT
NA TRBJ1-4 TRBV14 TRBD1 CASSKRTGSTTTNEKLFF TGTGCCAGCAGCAAACGGACAGGGAGCACCACAACTAATGAAAAACTGTTTTTT
few TRBJ1-2 TRBV7-2 NA CASSLVQGTNYGYTF TGTGCCAGCAGCTTAGTGCAGGGAACTAACTATGGCTACACCTTC
once TRBJ1-3 TRBV11-3 TRBD1 CASSINRGLNTIYF TGTGCCAGCAGCATCAACAGGGGTCTCAACACCATATATTTT
once TRBJ1-1 TRBV18 NA CASSPELHQNTEAFF TGTGCCAGCTCTCCCGAGTTGCACCAGAACACTGAAGCTTTCTTT
NA TRBJ1-6 TRBV20-1 NA CSASVGSSYNSPLHF TGCAGTGCTAGTGTGGGGAGCTCCTATAATTCACCCCTCCACTTT
once TRBJ2-7 TRBV3-1/TRBV3-2 TRBD1 CASSQTGDEQYF TGTGCCAGCAGCCAAACAGGGGACGAGCAGTACTTC
NA TRBJ2-2 TRBV11-3 TRBD2 CASIPRGGAIEELFF TGTGCCAGCATCCCTCGCGGGGGGGCTATTGAGGAGCTGTTTTTT
once TRBJ1-3 TRBV6-1 NA CASSEQDRNTIYF TGTGCCAGCAGTGAACAGGATCGAAACACCATATATTTT
NA TRBJ1-2 TRBV7-2 TRBD1 CASSADRAHFTF TGTGCCAGCAGCGCAGACAGGGCCCACTTCACCTTC
NA TRBJ1-6 TRBV14 NA CASRPGVNSPLHF TGTGCCAGCAGACCTGGAGTTAATTCACCCCTCCACTTT
NA TRBJ1-2 TRBV6-5 NA CASSWEGYGYTF TGTGCCAGCAGTTGGGAGGGCTATGGCTACACCTTC
NA TRBJ2-7 TRBV6-5 TRBD1 CASSYRTGEAHEQYF TGTGCCAGCAGTTACCGGACAGGGGAGGCCCACGAGCAGTACTTC
NA TRBJ1-2 TRBV7-6 NA CASSLDGAVPINGYTF TGTGCCAGCAGCTTAGATGGGGCAGTCCCTATTAATGGCTACACCTTC
few TRBJ1-1 TRBV6-6 NA CASNQKGGPNTEAFF TGTGCCAGCAATCAAAAGGGGGGGCCGAACACTGAAGCTTTCTTT
few TRBJ1-2 TRBV29-1 TRBD1 CSVQDRVVEGYTF TGCAGCGTTCAAGACAGGGTTGTTGAGGGCTACACCTTC
NA TRBJ1-1 TRBV7-9 TRBD1 CASSRPGTGIKAFF TGTGCCAGCAGCCGTCCTGGGACAGGGATAAAGGCTTTCTTT
NA TRBJ2-2 TRBV3-1/TRBV3-2 TRBD2 CASSHPGLAGGPGTGELFF TGTGCCAGCAGCCACCCGGGACTAGCGGGGGGGCCGGGCACCGGGGAGCTGTTTTTT
NA TRBJ1-1 TRBV2 NA CASSEQVNTEAFF TGTGCCAGCAGTGAACAGGTTAACACTGAAGCTTTCTTT
NA TRBJ1-1 TRBV30 NA CAWIPDRVDVGAFF TGTGCCTGGATCCCCGACCGGGTTGATGTAGGAGCTTTCTTT
NA TRBJ2-2 TRBV6-2/TRBV6-3 TRBD2 CASSFSGGQNTGELFF TGTGCCAGCAGTTTTAGCGGGGGGCAGAACACCGGGGAGCTGTTTTTT
NA TRBJ1-6 TRBV6-5 TRBD1 CASSYSTGNASPLHF TGTGCCAGCAGTTACTCGACAGGGAATGCGTCACCCCTCCACTTT
NA TRBJ2-5 TRBV11-3 NA CASSFWAVPQETQYF TGTGCCAGCAGCTTTTGGGCAGTGCCGCAAGAGACCCAGTACTTC
NA TRBJ1-2 TRBV25-1 NA CASSERREGYGYTF TGTGCCAGCAGTGAAAGGCGGGAAGGGTATGGCTACACCTTC